These 27 T cell receptor beta chains were all obtained from the same sample, sequenced in a study of identical twins. TCRdb re-called the 5' RACE reads through MiXCR, storing one row per CDR3 protein. The sample gives approximately 600,000 distinct CDR3 sequences, under 8.5% of which show up once; about 1.5% is in the top ten. Separately, the same data were catalogued under a study of yellow fever vaccine responses in identical twins.

What was sequenced was PBMCs. These receptors came from a woman in her late teens or twenties in good health.

This clonotype came up many times. The CDR3 DNA is TGTGCCAGCAGTTCCGGCGGGACGAACACCGGGGAGCTGTTTTTT. It is translated as CASSSGGTNTGELFF. J is TRBJ2-2 and V is TRBV28; TRBD2 might be the D (6 bases). The V gene lost 4 bases and the J gene lost 0 bases, with 9 bases spanning the gap. The CDR3 totals 15 residues. Germline CDR1 is MDHEN and CDR2 is SYDVKM.

In its sample, this clonotype was seen a few times. CDR3 coding DNA: TGTGCCAGCAGCTTAGGCAAGGGGATAGCGCTAGATGAGCAGTTCTTC. Amino acids: CASSLGKGIALDEQFF. This chain joins TRBV11-3 and TRBJ2-1; either TRBD1 or TRBD2 may fit D (5 bases each). Germline CDR1 reads SGHNT; CDR2 reads YENEEA. The CDR3 has 16 amino acids. The V end lost 1 base, the J end lost 8 bases, and 18 bases lay between the germline ends.

The chain combines TRBV10-3 with TRBJ1-1; 9 bases fit TRBD1. The germline CDR1 and CDR2 sequences are ENHRY and SYGVKD. V shed 6 bases and J 5 bases; nucleotides not matched to a gene: 4. CDR3 length: 13 residues. CDR3 protein: CAIRRQGVTEAFF. The CDR3 DNA sequence: TGTGCCATCAGGAGACAGGGGGTAACTGAAGCTTTCTTT.

This clonotype was found a few times. The rearrangement joins TRBV29-1 to TRBJ1-1; D gene unclear. Germline lookup yields CDR1 SQVTM and CDR2 ANQGSEA. This CDR3 has 11 amino acids. V lost 2 bases, J lost 11 bases, and 12 bases lay in between. CDR3 nucleotide sequence: TGCAGCGTTGAAAAGAGTGTCGAGGCTTTCTTT. It encodes CSVEKSVEAFF. Based on the CDR3 plus reference TRBV29-1 and TRBJ1-1, the full variable domain is SAVISQKPSRDICQRGTSLTIQCQVDSQVTMMFWYRQQPGQSLTLIATANQGSEATYESGFVIDKFPISRPNLTFSTLTVSNMSPEDSSIYLCSVEKSVEAFFGQGTRLTVV.

At least ten counts were recorded for this clonotype. V is TRBV12-3 or TRBV12-4 and J is TRBJ2-5, with D unclear. Trimming removed 3 bases from V and 4 bases from J, with 6 bases in between. The CDR3 consists of 12 residues. The CDR3 sequence is CASSLAPETQYF. The DNA for the CDR3 is TGTGCCAGCAGTTTGGCACCAGAGACCCAGTACTTC.

This clonotype has only a few counts. The V and J genes are TRBV20-1 and TRBJ2-1, with TRBD2 matching over 8 bases. Germline lookup yields CDR1 DFQATT and CDR2 SNEGSKA (reference sequence). The CDR3 spans 14 residues. The J segment lost 7 bases and the V segment lost 2 bases, leaving 7 bases of the junction unmatched. The CDR3 spells CSARRGGIFNEQFF. CDR3 DNA: TGCAGTGCTAGACGGGGGGGTATTTTTAATGAGCAGTTCTTC.

This clonotype was observed a handful of times. This chain links TRBV28 with TRBJ2-7; 8 bases agree with TRBD1. Per germline, CDR1 MDHEN and CDR2 SYDVKM. The CDR3 runs to 15 residues. V was pared by 5 bases and J by 6 bases, with 12 bases of the junction left unmatched. In nucleotides, the CDR3 is TGTGCCAGCAGTCCGTCGGACAGGGTGGCTGGCGAGCAGTACTTC. Protein product: CASSPSDRVAGEQYF. Variable domain in full (rest from reference TRBV28 and TRBJ2-7): DVKVTQSSRYLVKRTGEKVFLECVQDMDHENMFWYRQDPGLGLRLIYFSYDVKMKEKGDIPEGYSVSREKKERFSLILESASTNQTSMYLCASSPSDRVAGEQYFGPGTRLTVT.

This clonotype was counted only a few times. The chain employs TRBV5-6 and TRBJ2-5; no firm D call. CDR3 length equals 16 residues. The V gene's germline CDR1 is SGHDT and CDR2 YYEEEE. Trimming shortened V by 1 base and J by 1 base, and 14 bases separated the two germline ends. CDR3 residues: CASSLWGGGIQETQYF. The CDR3 nucleotides are TGTGCCAGCAGCTTGTGGGGTGGTGGTATCCAAGAGACCCAGTACTTC.

This clonotype appeared a few times. The chain joins TRBV15 to TRBJ2-7, with D tentatively TRBD1 (5 bases). Germline CDR1 is LNHNV and CDR2 is YYDKDF (reference sequence). This CDR3 spans 13 amino acids. V was pared by 4 bases and J by 3 bases, with 10 bases between. CDR3 nucleotides: TGTGCCACCAGCAAGACAGATAACTACGAGCAGTACTTC. Translating gives CATSKTDNYEQYF.

This chain links TRBV20-1 with TRBJ1-4; D gene unclear. Trimming shortened V by 0 bases and J by 2 bases, and 13 bases separated the two germline ends. This CDR3 is 16 amino acids long. The V gene's germline CDR1 is DFQATT and CDR2 SNEGSKA (reference sequence). CDR3 in amino acids: CSARDRPAGTNEKLFF. DNA for the CDR3: TGCAGTGCTAGAGATCGTCCGGCGGGGACTAATGAAAAACTGTTTTTT.

Ten or more counts support this clonotype. The rearrangement links TRBV28 to TRBJ2-5, with D possibly being TRBD2 (5 bases). CDR3 length: 19 amino acids. Trimming stripped 1 base from V and 4 bases from J, with 25 bases between. Germline V gene lookup returns CDR1 MDHEN and CDR2 SYDVKM. The CDR3 nucleotides read TGTGCCAGCAGTTTATCAGAGCGGCGGGTACGGAGCTTCGGAGAGACCCAGTACTTC. It codes for CASSLSERRVRSFGETQYF.

In its sample, this clonotype was seen a few times. The genes are TRBV4-2 and TRBJ2-3; no reliable D call. The ends were cut back, 1 base at V and 4 bases at J, with 6 bases in the middle. This CDR3 has 13 amino acids. Germline values: CDR1 LGHNA, CDR2 YNFKEQ. The CDR3: CASSQGVPDTQYF. The CDR3 DNA sequence: TGTGCCAGCAGCCAAGGAGTCCCAGATACGCAGTATTTT.

This clonotype was recorded a few times. The genes are TRBV2 and TRBJ2-6, with TRBD2 as a possible D gene (6 bases). The V end lost 6 bases, the J end lost 0 bases, and 12 bases lay between the germline ends. The CDR3 covers 16 residues. Looked up from germline, CDR1 is SNHLY and CDR2 is FYNNEI. The CDR3 DNA is TGTGCCAGCAGGGGGGTCGGGGGCTCTGGGGCCAACGTCCTGACTTTC. Its translation: CASRGVGGSGANVLTF.

This clonotype was detected many times. The chain links TRBV4-1 to TRBJ2-2, with 9 bases that match TRBD1. This CDR3 is 16 amino acids long. Per germline, CDR1 MGHRA and CDR2 YSYEKL. With 3 bases clipped from V and 3 bases from J, the junction kept 5 bases outside the gene matches. The CDR3 is CASSQDRGRHTGELFF. CDR3 DNA sequence: TGCGCCAGCAGCCAGGACAGGGGAAGACACACCGGGGAGCTGTTTTTT.

This clonotype was picked up many times. The CDR3: CAIGQNTGELFF. The CDR3 region has the DNA TGTGCCATCGGGCAAAACACCGGGGAGCTGTTTTTT. The J gene is TRBJ2-2, the V gene TRBV10-3, with no clear D. From germline, CDR1 is ENHRY and CDR2 SYGVKD. The V end lost 8 bases, the J end lost 2 bases, and 6 bases lay between the germline ends. CDR3 length: 12 residues.

This clonotype was observed a few times. The chain joins TRBV7-9 to TRBJ2-3, with no clear D. This CDR3 region has 15 residues. V was clipped by 1 base and J by 2 bases, with 10 bases between them. Germline V gene lookup returns CDR1 SEHNR and CDR2 FQNEAQ (reference sequence). This CDR3 is CASSLEPAPTDTQYF. CDR3 nucleotide sequence: TGTGCCAGCAGCTTAGAGCCCGCCCCCACAGATACGCAGTATTTT.

The table lists this clonotype with a few counts. The V and J genes are TRBV5-1 and TRBJ2-7; the D gene could be TRBD1 or TRBD2 (5 bases each). Between the trimmed V and J ends, which lost 9 bases and 2 bases, there was a span of 15 bases. This CDR3 comprises 13 residues. The germline V gene encodes CDR1 SGHRS and CDR2 YFSETQ. The CDR3 DNA sequence: TGCGCCACCGAGGGGCCGAAAGCCTACGAGCAGTACGTC. Encoded protein: CATEGPKAYEQYV.

This clonotype was observed a few times. The V and J genes are TRBV9 and TRBJ2-1; D call uncertain. CDR3 size: 14 residues. The germline V gene has CDR1 SGDLS and CDR2 YYNGEE. Trimming removed 3 bases at V and 4 bases at J, with 11 bases between. The CDR3 sequence is CASSEIGTYNEQFF. The CDR3 coding sequence is TGTGCCAGCAGCGAGATCGGTACTTACAATGAGCAGTTCTTC.

This clonotype was counted ten times or more. The J gene is TRBJ1-1, the V gene TRBV6-5; the D is unclear. V lost 6 bases to trimming and J lost 8 bases, with 10 bases between them. Germline V gene sequence: CDR1 MNHEY, CDR2 SVGAGI. The CDR3 is 11 residues long. The CDR3 loop is CASRSEAEAFF. The DNA for the CDR3 is TGTGCCAGCAGATCGGAGGCCGAAGCTTTCTTT.

This clonotype was seen only a few times. This sequence joins TRBV7-8 and TRBJ2-3; D unresolved. Trimming took 1 base from V and 0 from J, leaving 8 bases between them. CDR3 length equals 15 residues. CDR1 is SGHVS, CDR2 FQNEAQ, per germline. Written as DNA, the CDR3 is TGTGCCAGCAGCTTAGGGGTCGGAAGCACAGATACGCAGTATTTT. Residues: CASSLGVGSTDTQYF.

Ten or more counts support this clonotype. V and J are TRBV3-1 and TRBJ1-4, with TRBD1 matching over 8 bases. Germline V gene data show CDR1 as LGHDT and CDR2 as YNNKEL (reference sequence). V gave up 5 bases and J gave up 6 bases; unmatched junction bases: 11. The CDR3 has 16 residues. CDR3 in amino acids: CASSSTPTGVDEKLFF. The CDR3 bases are TGTGCCAGCAGCTCTACTCCGACAGGGGTCGATGAAAAACTGTTTTTT. The full variable domain, rest sourced from reference TRBV3-1 and TRBJ1-4, is DTAVSQTPKYLVTQMGNDKSIKCEQNLGHDTMYWYKQDSKKFLKIMFSYNNKELIINETVPNRFSPKSPDKAHLNLHINSLELGDSAVYFCASSSTPTGVDEKLFFGSGTQLSVL.

This clonotype showed up many times. The gene calls are TRBV11-2 and TRBJ2-5, with 11 bases identical to TRBD2. V lost 6 bases, J lost 2 bases, and 14 bases stayed unmatched. CDR3 size: 18 residues. Germline V gives CDR1 SGHAT, CDR2 FQNNGV. CDR3 loop: CASRKGALAGGKQETQYF. In DNA, the CDR3 is TGTGCCAGCAGAAAAGGAGCGCTAGCGGGGGGTAAACAAGAGACCCAGTACTTC.

V and J are TRBV15 and TRBJ2-5, with TRBD2 as a possible D gene (6 bases). Germline values: CDR1 LNHNV, CDR2 YYDKDF (reference sequence). The CDR3 is made up of 15 amino acids. The germline V and J ends were trimmed by 1 base and 5 bases, with 14 bases remaining between them. This CDR3 is CATSRVPGESETQYF. In nucleotides, the CDR3 is TGTGCCACCAGCAGAGTCCCGGGGGAGTCGGAGACCCAGTACTTC.

This chain connects TRBV10-2 to TRBJ1-1; tentatively, D is TRBD1 (5 bases). V lost 2 bases and J 4 bases, leaving 11 bases between the germline ends. The CDR3 totals 14 residues. CDR1 and CDR2 (germline): WSHSY, SAAADI. The CDR3 loop reads CASSELRGATEAFF. The CDR3 region has the DNA TGCGCCAGCAGTGAGCTCCGGGGCGCCACTGAAGCTTTCTTT.

This clonotype was seen a handful of times. In DNA, the CDR3 is TGTGCCAGCAGCTTAATGAGGACTGAAGCTTTCTTT. It is translated as CASSLMRTEAFF. The chain has TRBV7-9 and TRBJ1-1; D uncertain. Deletions cut 2 bases from V and 5 bases from J, with 6 bases between. Germline CDR1 is SEHNR and CDR2 is FQNEAQ (reference sequence). This CDR3 has 12 residues.

This chain uses TRBV7-8 with TRBJ2-7, with 8 nucleotides matching TRBD1. The V segment lost 4 bases and the J segment 2 bases; nucleotides outside the gene matches: 10. Germline V gene sequence: CDR1 SGHVS, CDR2 FQNEAQ. The CDR3 length is 16 residues. CDR3 protein: CASSSETGGSTYEQYF. CDR3 bases: TGTGCCAGCAGCTCTGAAACAGGGGGGAGCACCTACGAGCAGTACTTC. The variable domain in full, with the rest retrieved from reference TRBV7-8 and TRBJ2-7, is GAGVSQSPRYKVAKRGQDVALRCDPISGHVSLFWYQQALGQGPEFLTYFQNEAQLDKSGLPSDRFFAERPEGSVSTLKIQRTQQEDSAVYLCASSSETGGSTYEQYFGPGTRLTVT.

This clonotype came up a few times. The V call is TRBV6-5, the J call TRBJ2-2; maybe TRBD2 (5 bases). Trimming shortened V by 2 bases and J by 6 bases, and 16 bases separated the two germline ends. CDR1 is MNHEY and CDR2 is SVGAGI in the germline V gene. The CDR3 totals 16 residues. CDR3 residues: CASSYPRTERAGELFF. CDR3 DNA: TGTGCCAGCAGTTACCCAAGGACTGAGAGGGCCGGGGAGCTGTTTTTT.